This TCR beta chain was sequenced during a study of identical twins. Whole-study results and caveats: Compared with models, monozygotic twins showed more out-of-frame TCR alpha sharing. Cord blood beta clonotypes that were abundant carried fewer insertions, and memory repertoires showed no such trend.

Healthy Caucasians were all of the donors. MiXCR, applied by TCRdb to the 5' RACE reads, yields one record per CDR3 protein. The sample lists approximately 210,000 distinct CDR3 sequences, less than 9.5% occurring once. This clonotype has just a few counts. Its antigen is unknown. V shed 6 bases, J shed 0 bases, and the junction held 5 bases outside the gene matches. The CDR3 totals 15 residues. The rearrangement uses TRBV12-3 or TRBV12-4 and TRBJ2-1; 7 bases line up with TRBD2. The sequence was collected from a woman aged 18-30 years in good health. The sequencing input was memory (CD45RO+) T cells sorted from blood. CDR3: CASSPTSSSYNEQFF. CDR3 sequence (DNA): TGTGCCAGCAGCCCGACTAGCTCCTCCTACAATGAGCAGTTCTTC.